This passage covers 30 T cell receptor beta chains from one sample sequenced in a study of T-cell reconstitution after alpha-beta-depleted transplantation in children. Unique molecular identifiers tagged the TCRbeta library. From the PCR reads, TCRdb called clonotypes with MiXCR, one entry per CDR3 protein. The table records about 500,000 distinct CDR3 sequences, roughly 10% of them present only once. The sample was PBMCs, mostly from graft donor cells, taken 180 days after TCRalphabeta/CD19-depleted stem cell transplant. These receptors were taken from a female patient younger than 10 who had a stem cell transplant for aplastic anemia, so the T cells may come from the graft donor.

The J gene is TRBJ2-3, the V gene TRBV11-1; 9 positions agree with TRBD2. The germline gives CDR1 SGHAT, CDR2 FQDESV (reference sequence). The CDR3 runs to 18 residues. The trim removed 5 bases at V and 3 bases at J, leaving 15 bases unmatched. In DNA form, the CDR3 reads TGTGCCAGCAGCCAAATGAGAGCGGGAGGCGCGGGGACAGATACGCAGTATTTT. This translates into CASSQMRAGGAGTDTQYF.

The chain recombines TRBV20-1 with TRBJ1-1; no reliable D call. The V gene's germline CDR1 is DFQATT and CDR2 SNEGSKA (reference sequence). The CDR3 length is 12 residues. Trimming stripped 5 bases from V and 5 bases from J, with 12 bases between. The CDR3 DNA follows: TGCAGTGCTTCTCGGAGGGAAACTGAAGCTTTCTTT. It yields the protein CSASRRETEAFF.

This clonotype was seen many times. The chain is built from TRBV18 and TRBJ2-3; 7 bases are shared with TRBD2. The junction had 9 bases not matched to a gene; V was cut back by 3 bases and J by 6 bases. Per germline, CDR1 KGHSH and CDR2 LQKENI. CDR3 length: 15 amino acids. CDR3 protein: CASSPHPLARDTQYF. The CDR3 coding sequence is TGTGCCAGCTCACCCCACCCACTAGCGAGGGATACGCAGTATTTT.

The table lists this clonotype with many counts. V usage is TRBV7-2 and J usage is TRBJ1-1; D call uncertain. Per the germline V gene, CDR1 is SGHTA and CDR2 is FQGNSA. There are 15 residues in the CDR3. V shed 1 base and J shed 2 bases, with 11 bases lying between them. DNA for the CDR3: TGTGCCAGCAGCTTAGGTCCGGGAGGTAACACTGAAGCTTTCTTT. This translates into CASSLGPGGNTEAFF.

This clonotype has more than one count but fewer than ten. The chain has TRBV12-5 and TRBJ2-3, with no clear D. Germline lookup yields CDR1 LGHNT and CDR2 FRNRAP. V lost 1 base to trimming and J lost 1 base, with 18 bases between them. CDR3 length equals 18 residues. The CDR3 loop reads CASGLAVSGRPGTDTQYF. DNA for the CDR3: TGTGCTAGTGGTTTGGCGGTTTCGGGCCGCCCCGGCACAGATACGCAGTATTTT.

This clonotype was recorded many times. J is TRBJ1-3 and V is TRBV20-1; 10 nucleotides align to TRBD1. V gave up 0 bases and J gave up 8 bases; unmatched junction bases: 7. The CDR3 is made up of 15 amino acids. Per the germline V gene, CDR1 is DFQATT and CDR2 is SNEGSKA (reference sequence). CDR3 nucleotide sequence: TGCAGTGCTAGAGATTTTGGACAGGGGGTCGACACCATATATTTT. It codes for CSARDFGQGVDTIYF.

Only a few counts were recorded for this clonotype. The chain recombines TRBV20-1 with TRBJ2-1, with D perhaps matching TRBD1 or TRBD2 (7 bases each). V lost 3 bases to trimming and J lost 8 bases, with 23 bases between them. Germline CDR1 DFQATT, CDR2 SNEGSKA (reference sequence). The CDR3 is 16 amino acids. CDR3 coding DNA: TGCAGTGCTAGCCCCCTACAGGGGAGGGCCTTCGATGAGCAGTTCTTC. This translates into CSASPLQGRAFDEQFF.

J is TRBJ2-3 and V is TRBV7-2; a weak D match, TRBD2 (6 bases). This CDR3 spans 17 amino acids. The V end was cut by 6 bases, the J end by 5 bases, with 24 bases between. In germline, CDR1 is SGHTA, CDR2 FQGNSA. CDR3 bases: TGTGCCAGCAGTTTTAAATCGGGACTCCCAAGTCTAGATACGCAGTATTTT. Its protein is CASSFKSGLPSLDTQYF.

This clonotype was found a few times. CDR3 DNA sequence: TGTGCCAGCAGCTCTTCTGGGATTAGCACTGAAGCTTTCTTT. Translating gives CASSSSGISTEAFF. V and J are TRBV7-9 and TRBJ1-1; D is uncertain. CDR1 and CDR2 from the germline V gene are SEHNR and FQNEAQ (reference sequence). V shed 4 bases and J shed 4 bases, with 13 bases lying between them. The CDR3 sequence is 14 residues long.

The chain has TRBV10-2 and TRBJ2-1, with 16 bases lining up with TRBD2. J gave up 4 bases and V 2 bases, and 2 bases lay outside the gene matches. The germline CDR1 and CDR2 sequences are WSHSY and SAAADI. The CDR3 extends over 17 amino acids. This CDR3 reads CASSEGGLAGGYNEQFF. CDR3 nucleotide sequence: TGCGCCAGCAGTGAGGGGGGACTAGCGGGAGGGTACAATGAGCAGTTCTTC.

This chain links TRBV21-1 with TRBJ2-7. TRBV21-1 is listed as a pseudogene. The CDR3 covers 10 residues. CDR3 bases: TGTGCCAGTCCCAATTACGAGCAGTACGTC. It codes for CASPNYEQYV.

The chain joins TRBV21-1 to TRBJ2-6; no DNA check was done on the table's D call, TRBD2. TRBV21-1 corresponds to a pseudogene. The CDR3 has 17 residues. CDR3 protein: CASSTSGLFVGANVLTF. Here the CDR3 DNA reads TGTGCCAGCAGCACCTCGGGACTGTTCGTTGGGGCCAACGTCCTGACTTTC.

This clonotype showed up just a few times. The V and J genes are TRBV10-3 and TRBJ2-7, with 11 bases identical to TRBD1. After removal of 4 bases from V and 2 bases from J, the junction contained 4 bases not matched to a gene. This CDR3 spans 15 amino acids. Germline CDR1 ENHRY, CDR2 SYGVKD. CDR3 loop: CAISAGTGGTYEQYF. As DNA, the CDR3 is TGTGCCATCAGTGCAGGGACAGGGGGAACCTACGAGCAGTACTTC.

This clonotype was observed a few times. The V call is TRBV7-9, the J call TRBJ2-5, with D perhaps being TRBD1 or TRBD2 (5 bases each). V lost 5 bases and J lost 0, with 13 bases in between. This CDR3 has 15 residues. Germline V lookup: CDR1 SEHNR, CDR2 FQNEAQ (reference sequence). The CDR3 protein is CASSHGAVYQETQYF. CDR3 nucleotides: TGTGCCAGCAGCCACGGGGCGGTATACCAAGAGACCCAGTACTTC.

This clonotype was recorded at least ten times. This chain connects TRBV9 to TRBJ2-1; D is perhaps TRBD2 (5 bases). The germline V gene encodes CDR1 SGDLS and CDR2 YYNGEE. The CDR3 covers 16 residues. Trimming pared 4 bases from V and 0 bases from J, leaving 14 bases between. CDR3 protein: CASSPDLGNSYNEQFF. As DNA, the CDR3 is TGTGCCAGCAGCCCGGACTTAGGGAACTCCTACAATGAGCAGTTCTTC. Together with reference TRBV9 and TRBJ2-1, the CDR3 gives the full variable domain: DSGVTQTPKHLITATGQRVTLRCSPRSGDLSVYWYQQSLDQGLQFLIQYYNGEERAKGNILERFSAQQFPDLHSELNLSSLELGDSALYFCASSPDLGNSYNEQFFGPGTRLTVL.

The DNA for the CDR3 is TGCAGTGCTAGAGATGCAGGGGGGTCCTACGAGCAGTACGTC. Encoded protein: CSARDAGGSYEQYV. The chain couples TRBV20-1 to TRBJ2-7; weak D call: TRBD1 (7 bases). Germline loops: CDR1 DFQATT, CDR2 SNEGSKA (reference sequence). Trimming stripped 0 bases from V and 1 base from J, with 10 bases between. The CDR3 loop spans 14 amino acids.

A few counts support this clonotype. This chain links TRBV6-5 with TRBJ2-5; no definite D call. In germline, CDR1 is MNHEY, CDR2 SVGAGI. The CDR3 extends over 15 amino acids. The V end lost 2 bases, the J end lost 5 bases, and 15 bases lay between the germline ends. CDR3 region: CASSYGGVPRETQYF. The CDR3 DNA is TGTGCCAGCAGTTACGGCGGAGTACCCAGGGAGACCCAGTACTTC.

There are a few counts of this clonotype. The CDR3 protein is CASSSWTSSYEQYF. The CDR3 DNA is TGTGCCAGCAGTTCCTGGACTAGCTCCTACGAGCAGTACTTC. The chain is built from TRBV27 and TRBJ2-7; 7 positions agree with TRBD2. V lost 4 bases and J lost 0; bases outside the gene matches: 3. The CDR3 is 14 amino acids. Germline V gene data show CDR1 as MNHEY and CDR2 as SMNVEV (reference sequence).

In this sample, this clonotype turned up a few times. This chain links TRBV11-2 with TRBJ2-3, with TRBD2 as a possible D gene (5 bases). Germline values: CDR1 SGHAT, CDR2 FQNNGV. V was trimmed by 0 bases and J by 2 bases, leaving 12 bases between them. The CDR3 is 16 amino acids. CDR3 region: CASSLEDSDFTDTQYF. The CDR3 DNA sequence: TGTGCCAGCAGCTTAGAGGACTCCGACTTCACAGATACGCAGTATTTT. The full variable domain, with the rest looked up from reference TRBV11-2 and TRBJ2-3, is EAGVAQSPRYKIIEKRQSVAFWCNPISGHATLYWYQQILGQGPKLLIQFQNNGVVDDSQLPKDRFSAERLKGVDSTLKIQPAKLEDSAVYLCASSLEDSDFTDTQYFGPGTRLTVL.

The chain joins TRBV4-1 to TRBJ2-7; D not resolved. The germline CDR1 and CDR2 sequences are MGHRA and YSYEKL. The V gene lost 0 bases and the J gene lost 6 bases, with 15 bases spanning the gap. The CDR3 is 15 amino acids. CDR3 bases: TGCGCCAGCAGCCAAGAGATATGGTCGTTCGGCGAGCAGTACTTC. Its translation is CASSQEIWSFGEQYF.

This clonotype was seen only a few times. The chain employs TRBV29-1 and TRBJ1-4, with unresolved D. V was clipped by 4 bases and J by 3 bases, with 6 bases between them. The CDR3 has 12 residues. CDR1 SQVTM and CDR2 ANQGSEA come from the germline V gene. The CDR3 DNA sequence: TGCAGCGTTGCTGGGGCTAATGAAAAACTGTTTTTT. Protein: CSVAGANEKLFF.

CDR3 in amino acids: CASSKGGGRRYEQYV. The DNA for the CDR3 is TGTGCCAGCAGCAAAGGTGGCGGGAGAAGATACGAGCAGTACGTC. This chain links TRBV21-1 with TRBJ2-7; TRBD2, the table's D call, lacks a check against the DNA. TRBV21-1 is deemed a pseudogene. The CDR3 contains 15 residues.

Comments on this clonotype: Its ends do not fully match the called genes, so a read error is possible. The chain links TRBV12-3 or TRBV12-4 to TRBJ2-1, with 10 nucleotides matching TRBD2. The CDR3 covers 18 residues. The CDR3: CTSSLVWALAGVHNEQFF. The CDR3 nucleotides are TGTACCAGCAGTTTAGTGTGGGCCCTAGCGGGAGTCCACAATGAGCAGTTCTTC.

This clonotype appeared many times. The gene calls are TRBV5-1 and TRBJ2-1; TRBD2 matches at 11 bases. J lost 4 bases, V lost 1 base, and 7 bases had no gene match. Germline CDR1 is SGHRS and CDR2 is YFSETQ. This CDR3 is 17 amino acids long. CDR3 bases: TGCGCCAGCAGCTTGATCTCGAGACTAGCGGGATACAATGAGCAGTTCTTC. This codes for CASSLISRLAGYNEQFF.

This clonotype was counted ten times or more. The gene calls are TRBV29-1 and TRBJ2-1; TRBD2 agrees at 11 bases. Germline assignment: CDR1 SQVTM and CDR2 ANQGSEA. The CDR3 extends over 16 amino acids. V was clipped by 3 bases and J by 0 bases; unmatched bases: 4. CDR3 coding DNA: TGCAGCGTTGAGGGACTAGCGGATAGCTCCTACAATGAGCAGTTCTTC. This codes for CSVEGLADSSYNEQFF.

This clonotype appeared a few times. The chain is built from TRBV7-2 and TRBJ2-7, with 11 bases that match TRBD1. The CDR3 length is 15 residues. The junction had 9 bases not matched to a gene; V was cut back by 5 bases and J by 6 bases. CDR1 SGHTA and CDR2 FQGNSA come from the germline V gene. CDR3 DNA: TGTGCCAGCAGCGCGAGGACAGGGGGCTTATTCGAGCAGTACTTC. It encodes CASSARTGGLFEQYF.

The V call is TRBV5-1, the J call TRBJ2-3; D remains unclear. CDR1 is SGHRS and CDR2 is YFSETQ in the germline V gene. The ends were cut back, 4 bases at V and 4 bases at J, with 16 bases in the middle. This CDR3 contains 15 residues. Here the CDR3 DNA reads TGCGCCAGCAGCCATCACCTCCCGGGCGCAGATACGCAGTATTTT. The encoded protein is CASSHHLPGADTQYF.

Only a few counts were recorded for this clonotype. The rearrangement uses TRBV10-3 and TRBJ2-5; D is unresolved. The CDR3 is 13 amino acids. The ends were cut back, 2 bases at V and 5 bases at J, with 9 bases in the middle. The V gene's germline CDR1 is ENHRY and CDR2 SYGVKD. The CDR3 sequence is CAISEGSGETQYF. In nucleotides, the CDR3 is TGTGCCATCAGTGAGGGGTCTGGGGAGACCCAGTACTTC.

This clonotype was recorded a few times. The rearrangement joins TRBV7-9 to TRBJ2-7; D is undetermined. Germline values: CDR1 SEHNR, CDR2 FQNEAQ (reference sequence). Trimming took off 3 bases at V and 2 bases at J, with 14 bases between the two ends. This CDR3 spans 15 amino acids. As DNA, the CDR3 is TGTGCCAGCAGCTTTGGGCACGCAGTACCCTACGAGCAGTACTTC. Translation: CASSFGHAVPYEQYF.

This clonotype was seen more than once but under ten times. The rearrangement joins TRBV11-1 to TRBJ2-1; 8 bases agree with TRBD2. Germline V gene lookup returns CDR1 SGHAT and CDR2 FQDESV (reference sequence). This CDR3 is 18 amino acids long. V was pared by 8 bases and J by 0 bases, with 15 bases of the junction left unmatched. The CDR3 here is CASAISPERGSSYNEQFF. In DNA form, the CDR3 reads TGTGCCAGCGCCATTTCCCCCGAGCGGGGGAGCTCCTACAATGAGCAGTTCTTC.